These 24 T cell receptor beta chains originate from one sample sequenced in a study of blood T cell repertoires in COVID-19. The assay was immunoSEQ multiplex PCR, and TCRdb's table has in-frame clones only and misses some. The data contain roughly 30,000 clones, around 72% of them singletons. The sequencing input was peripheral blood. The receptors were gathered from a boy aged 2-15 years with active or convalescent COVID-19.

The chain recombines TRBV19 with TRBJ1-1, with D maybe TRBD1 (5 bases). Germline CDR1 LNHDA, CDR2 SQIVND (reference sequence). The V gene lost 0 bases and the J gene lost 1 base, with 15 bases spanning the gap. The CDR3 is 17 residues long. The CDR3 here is CASSIDRLGQGNTEAFF. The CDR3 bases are TGTGCCAGTAGTATAGATCGGCTTGGGCAGGGGAACACTGAAGCTTTCTTT.

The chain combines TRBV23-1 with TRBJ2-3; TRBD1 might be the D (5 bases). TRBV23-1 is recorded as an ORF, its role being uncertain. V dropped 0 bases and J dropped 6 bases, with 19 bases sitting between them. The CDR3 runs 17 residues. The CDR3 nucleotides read TGCGCCAGCAGTCAATCGGAAATATTAAGGGGCGCCGATACGCAGTATTTT. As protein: CASSQSEILRGADTQYF.

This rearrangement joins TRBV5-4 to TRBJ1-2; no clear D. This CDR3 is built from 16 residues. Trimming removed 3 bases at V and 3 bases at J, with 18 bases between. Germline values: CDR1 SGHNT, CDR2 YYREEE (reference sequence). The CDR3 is CASSSDSRGPDYGYTF. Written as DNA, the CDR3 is TGTGCCAGCAGCTCGGACTCAAGAGGGCCCGACTATGGCTACACCTTC.

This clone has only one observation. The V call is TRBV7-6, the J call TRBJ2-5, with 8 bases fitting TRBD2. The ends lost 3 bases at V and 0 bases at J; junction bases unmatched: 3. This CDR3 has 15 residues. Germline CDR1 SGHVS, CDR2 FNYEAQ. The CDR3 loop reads CASSFARGDQETQYF. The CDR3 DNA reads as TGTGCCAGCAGCTTTGCGCGGGGGGACCAAGAGACCCAGTACTTC.

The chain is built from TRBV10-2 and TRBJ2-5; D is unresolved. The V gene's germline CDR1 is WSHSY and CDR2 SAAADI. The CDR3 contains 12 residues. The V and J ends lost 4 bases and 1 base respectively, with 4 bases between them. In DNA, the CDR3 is TGCGCCAGCAGTGCGGGCCAAGAGACCCAGTACTTC. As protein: CASSAGQETQYF.

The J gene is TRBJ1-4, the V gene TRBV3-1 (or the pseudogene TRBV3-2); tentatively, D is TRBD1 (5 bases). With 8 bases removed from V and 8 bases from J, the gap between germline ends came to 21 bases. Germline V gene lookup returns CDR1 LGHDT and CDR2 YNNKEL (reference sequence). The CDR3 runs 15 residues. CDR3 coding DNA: TGTGCCAGCGGCAGAACGGGACTCCCGAACGAAAAACTGTTTTTT. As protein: CASGRTGLPNEKLFF.

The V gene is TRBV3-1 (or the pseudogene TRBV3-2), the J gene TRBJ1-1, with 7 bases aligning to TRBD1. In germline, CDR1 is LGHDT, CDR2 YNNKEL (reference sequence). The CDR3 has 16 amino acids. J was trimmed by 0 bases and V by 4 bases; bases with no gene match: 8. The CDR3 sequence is CASSRTGTVMNTEAFF. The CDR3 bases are TGTGCCAGCAGCCGAACCGGGACAGTCATGAACACTGAAGCTTTCTTT.

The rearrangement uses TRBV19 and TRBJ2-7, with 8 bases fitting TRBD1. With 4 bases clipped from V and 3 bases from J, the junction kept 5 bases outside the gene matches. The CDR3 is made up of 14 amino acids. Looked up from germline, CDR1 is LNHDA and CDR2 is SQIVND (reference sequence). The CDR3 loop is CASSTFGTGYEQYF. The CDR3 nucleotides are TGTGCCAGTAGTACTTTCGGGACAGGCTACGAGCAGTACTTC.

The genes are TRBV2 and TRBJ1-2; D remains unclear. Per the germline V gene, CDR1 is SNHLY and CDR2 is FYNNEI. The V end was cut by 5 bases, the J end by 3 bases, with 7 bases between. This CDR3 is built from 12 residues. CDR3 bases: TGTGCCAGCAGTTGGTCGGACTATGGCTACACCTTC. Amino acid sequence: CASSWSDYGYTF.

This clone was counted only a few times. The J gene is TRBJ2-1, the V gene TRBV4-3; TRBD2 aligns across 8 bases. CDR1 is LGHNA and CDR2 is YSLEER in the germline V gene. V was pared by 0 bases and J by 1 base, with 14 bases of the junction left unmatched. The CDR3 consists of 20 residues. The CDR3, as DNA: TGCGCCAGCAGCCAAGATGTTTGGCTAGCGGGCGGTATATCCTACAATGAGCAGTTCTTC. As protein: CASSQDVWLAGGISYNEQFF.

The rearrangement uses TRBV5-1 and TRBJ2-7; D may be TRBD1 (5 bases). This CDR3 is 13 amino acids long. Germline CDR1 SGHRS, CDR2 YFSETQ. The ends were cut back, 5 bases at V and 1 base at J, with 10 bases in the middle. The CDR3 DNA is TGCGCCAGCAGAGGAGACAGTTCCTACGAGCAGTACGTC. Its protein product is CASRGDSSYEQYV.

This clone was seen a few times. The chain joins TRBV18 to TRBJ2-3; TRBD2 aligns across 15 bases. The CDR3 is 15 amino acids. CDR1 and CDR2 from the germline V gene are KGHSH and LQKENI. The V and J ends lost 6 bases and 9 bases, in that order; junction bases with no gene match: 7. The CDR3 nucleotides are TGTGCCAGCTCCTCGCCGGGACTAGCGGGAGGAACGCAGTATTTT. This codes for CASSSPGLAGGTQYF. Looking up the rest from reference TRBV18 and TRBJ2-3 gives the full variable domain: NAGVMQNPRHLVRRRGQEARLRCSPMKGHSHVYWYRQLPEEGLKFMVYLQKENIIDESGMPKERFSAEFPKEGPSILRIQQVVRGDSAAYFCASSSPGLAGGTQYFGPGTRLTVL.

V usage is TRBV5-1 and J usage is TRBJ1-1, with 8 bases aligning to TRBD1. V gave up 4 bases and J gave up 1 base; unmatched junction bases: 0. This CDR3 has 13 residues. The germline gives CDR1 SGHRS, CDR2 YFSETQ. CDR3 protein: CASSTGGNTEAFF. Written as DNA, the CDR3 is TGCGCCAGCAGCACAGGGGGGAACACTGAAGCTTTCTTT.

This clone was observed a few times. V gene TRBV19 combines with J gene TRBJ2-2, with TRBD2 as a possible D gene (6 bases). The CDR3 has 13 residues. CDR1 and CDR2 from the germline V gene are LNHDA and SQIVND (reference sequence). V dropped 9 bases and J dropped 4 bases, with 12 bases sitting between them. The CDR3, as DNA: TGTGCCAGCCCTAGGACTACCACCGGGGAGCTGTTTTTT. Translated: CASPRTTTGELFF.

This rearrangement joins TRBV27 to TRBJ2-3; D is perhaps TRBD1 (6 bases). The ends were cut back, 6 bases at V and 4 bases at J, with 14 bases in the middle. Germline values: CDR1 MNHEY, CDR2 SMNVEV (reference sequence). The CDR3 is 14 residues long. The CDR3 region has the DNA TGTGCCAGCAGCCGGGACAATGTAGCAGATACGCAGTATTTT. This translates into CASSRDNVADTQYF.

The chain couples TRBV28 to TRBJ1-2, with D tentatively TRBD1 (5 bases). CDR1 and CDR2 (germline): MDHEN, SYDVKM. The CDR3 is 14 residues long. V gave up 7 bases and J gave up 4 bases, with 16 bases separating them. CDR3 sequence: CASNRLGGTYGYTF. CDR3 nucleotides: TGTGCCAGCAATCGGCTGGGGGGAACCTATGGCTACACCTTC.

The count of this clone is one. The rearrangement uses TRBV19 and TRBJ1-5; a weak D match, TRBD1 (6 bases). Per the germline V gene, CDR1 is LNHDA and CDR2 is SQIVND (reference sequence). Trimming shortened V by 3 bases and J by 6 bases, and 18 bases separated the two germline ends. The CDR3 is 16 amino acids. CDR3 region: CASSIGGGQGSQPQHF. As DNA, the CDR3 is TGTGCCAGTAGTATTGGCGGGGGGCAAGGAAGTCAGCCCCAGCATTTT. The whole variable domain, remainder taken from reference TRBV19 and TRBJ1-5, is DGGITQSPKYLFRKEGQNVTLSCEQNLNHDAMYWYRQDPGQGLRLIYYSQIVNDFQKGDIAEGYSVSREKKESFPLTVTSAQKNPTAFYLCASSIGGGQGSQPQHFGDGTRLSIL.

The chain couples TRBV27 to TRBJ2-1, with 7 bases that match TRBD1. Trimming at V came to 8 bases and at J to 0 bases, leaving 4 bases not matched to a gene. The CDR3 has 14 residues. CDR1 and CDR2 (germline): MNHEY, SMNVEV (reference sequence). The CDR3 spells CASRQGSSYNEQFF. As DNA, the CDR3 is TGTGCCAGCCGACAGGGAAGCTCCTACAATGAGCAGTTCTTC.

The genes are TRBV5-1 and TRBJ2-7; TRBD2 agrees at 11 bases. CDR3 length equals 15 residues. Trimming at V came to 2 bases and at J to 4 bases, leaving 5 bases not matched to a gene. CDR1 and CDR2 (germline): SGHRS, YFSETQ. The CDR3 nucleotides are TGCGCCAGCAGCTTAGTACTAGCGGGAGTTTACGAGCAGTACTTC. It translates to CASSLVLAGVYEQYF.

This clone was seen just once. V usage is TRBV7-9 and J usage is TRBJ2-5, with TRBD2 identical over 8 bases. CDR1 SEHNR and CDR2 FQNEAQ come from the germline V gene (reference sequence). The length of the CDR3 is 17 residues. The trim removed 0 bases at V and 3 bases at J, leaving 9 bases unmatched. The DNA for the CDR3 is TGTGCCAGCAGCTTAGCGCGAACTAGCGGACGTGAAGAGACCCAGTACTTC. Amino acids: CASSLARTSGREETQYF.

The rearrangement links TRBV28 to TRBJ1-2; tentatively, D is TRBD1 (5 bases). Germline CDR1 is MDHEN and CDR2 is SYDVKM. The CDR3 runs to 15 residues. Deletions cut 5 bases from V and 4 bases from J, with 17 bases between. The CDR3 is CASSQSSGGSYGYTF. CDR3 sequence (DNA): TGTGCCAGCAGTCAAAGTTCCGGGGGGAGCTATGGCTACACCTTC.

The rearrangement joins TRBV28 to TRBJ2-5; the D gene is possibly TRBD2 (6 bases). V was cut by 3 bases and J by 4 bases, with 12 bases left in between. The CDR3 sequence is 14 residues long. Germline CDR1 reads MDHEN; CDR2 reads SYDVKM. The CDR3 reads CASSFPRESETQYF. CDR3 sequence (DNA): TGTGCCAGCAGTTTCCCCCGGGAGTCAGAGACCCAGTACTTC.

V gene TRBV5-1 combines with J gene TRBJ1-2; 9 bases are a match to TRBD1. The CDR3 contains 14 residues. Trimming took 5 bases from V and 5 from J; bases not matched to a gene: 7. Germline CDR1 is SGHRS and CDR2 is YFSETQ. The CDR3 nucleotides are TGCGCCAGCAGAATGACAGGGGGAGGTTATGGCTACACCTTC. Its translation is CASRMTGGGYGYTF.

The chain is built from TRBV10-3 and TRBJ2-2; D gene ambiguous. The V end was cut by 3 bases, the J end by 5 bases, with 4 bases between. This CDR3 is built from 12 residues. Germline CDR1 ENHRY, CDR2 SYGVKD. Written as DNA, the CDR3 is TGTGCCATCAGTGAAATAACCGGGGAGCTGTTTTTT. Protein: CAISEITGELFF.